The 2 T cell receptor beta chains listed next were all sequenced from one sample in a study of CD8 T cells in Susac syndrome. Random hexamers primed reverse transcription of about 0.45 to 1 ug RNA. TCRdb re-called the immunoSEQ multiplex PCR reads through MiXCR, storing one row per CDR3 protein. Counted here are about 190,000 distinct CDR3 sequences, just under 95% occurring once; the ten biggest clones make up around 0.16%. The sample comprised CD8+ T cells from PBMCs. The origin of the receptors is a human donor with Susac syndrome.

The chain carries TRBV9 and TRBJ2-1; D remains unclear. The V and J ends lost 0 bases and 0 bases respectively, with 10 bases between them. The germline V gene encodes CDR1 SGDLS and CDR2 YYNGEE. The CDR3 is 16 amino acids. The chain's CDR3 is CASSVEVASSYNEQFF. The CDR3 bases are TGTGCCAGCAGCGTAGAGGTAGCCAGCTCCTACAATGAGCAGTTCTTC.

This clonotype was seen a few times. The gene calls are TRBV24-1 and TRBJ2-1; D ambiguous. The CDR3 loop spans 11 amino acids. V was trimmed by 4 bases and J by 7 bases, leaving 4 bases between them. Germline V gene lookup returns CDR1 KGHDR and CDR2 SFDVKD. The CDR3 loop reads CATSDGNEQFF. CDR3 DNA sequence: TGTGCCACCAGTGACGGTAATGAGCAGTTCTTC.